This T cell receptor beta chain was sequenced during a study of cytomegalovirus exposure and HLA in healthy donors. Findings of the study overall: Judged likely to be a sequencing artifact was a cluster of highly shared sequence variants. The only immune exposure information that was available was CMV serostatus.

Primers: 60 Vbeta forward and 13 Jbeta reverse. TCRdb's copy holds only in-frame clones and misses some; the assay was immunoSEQ multiplex PCR. This table has about 75,000 clones, roughly 84% appearing once. As for this clone: Antigen unknown.

Each donor was nominally healthy when sampled (though unrecorded immune exposures were likely). Trimming took 5 bases from V and 6 from J; bases not matched to a gene: 5. The CDR3 consists of 15 residues. Germline CDR1 reads MDHEN; CDR2 reads SYDVKM. The chain couples TRBV28 to TRBJ2-5; 14 bases agree with TRBD2. The clonotype comes from a man aged 65 to 85 in good health and CMV-seropositive. Sequences were obtained from PBMCs. The CDR3 region has the DNA TGTGCCAGCAGTCCGGGACTAGCGGGAGCGAAGACCCAGTACTTC. Its translation: CASSPGLAGAKTQYF. Complete variable domain (other parts from reference TRBV28 and TRBJ2-5): DVKVTQSSRYLVKRTGEKVFLECVQDMDHENMFWYRQDPGLGLRLIYFSYDVKMKEKGDIPEGYSVSREKKERFSLILESASTNQTSMYLCASSPGLAGAKTQYFGPGTRLLVL.